The next 23 T cell receptor beta chains were all read from a single sample in a study of blood T cell repertoires in COVID-19. Only in-frame clones appear in the TCRdb table, and some are missing; sequencing was by immunoSEQ multiplex PCR. The sample comprises over 150,000 clones, 70% to 90% of which are singletons, and 1% to 1.2% rests with the top ten. The source material was peripheral blood. These receptors originate from a man in his forties with acute or convalescent COVID-19.

V is TRBV28 and J is TRBJ2-2, with TRBD1 matching 9 bases. Germline V gene sequence: CDR1 MDHEN, CDR2 SYDVKM. The CDR3 extends over 17 amino acids. Trimming took 6 bases from V and 10 from J; bases not matched to a gene: 18. The CDR3: CASSQGPGQGLIAELFF. In DNA form, the CDR3 reads TGTGCCAGCAGCCAAGGACCGGGACAGGGTCTAATCGCGGAGCTGTTTTTT.

This chain connects TRBV2 to TRBJ2-1; a possible D gene is TRBD1 (6 bases). The CDR3 covers 11 residues. V lost 3 bases, J lost 9 bases, and 6 bases lay in between. Per the germline V gene, CDR1 is SNHLY and CDR2 is FYNNEI. The CDR3 nucleotides are TGTGCCAGCAGTGACAGGGGTGAGCAGTTCTTC. This gives the protein CASSDRGEQFF.

This clone is a singleton in its sample. The rearrangement links TRBV5-1 to TRBJ1-5, with D possibly TRBD1 on 5 matching bases. The ends were cut back, 3 bases at V and 2 bases at J, with 12 bases in the middle. The CDR3 is 15 amino acids. Germline CDR1 reads SGHRS; CDR2 reads YFSETQ. The CDR3 spells CASSSSGGGNQPQHF. CDR3 coding DNA: TGCGCCAGCAGCTCCAGCGGGGGGGGCAATCAGCCCCAGCATTTT. Combining the CDR3 with reference TRBV5-1 and TRBJ1-5 gives the whole variable domain KAGVTQTPRYLIKTRGQQVTLSCSPISGHRSVSWYQQTPGQGLQFLFEYFSETQRNKGNFPGRFSGRQFSNSRSEMNVSTLELGDSALYLCASSSSGGGNQPQHFGDGTRLSIL.

The J gene is TRBJ2-5, the V gene TRBV11-3; 8 bases match TRBD2. From germline, CDR1 is SGHNT and CDR2 YENEEA. Trimming cost V 5 bases and J 3 bases; bases outside gene matches: 8. The CDR3 is made up of 15 amino acids. CDR3 sequence (DNA): TGTGCCAGCAGCCTCGGCTCGCGGGGGGAAGAGACCCAGTACTTC. The encoded protein is CASSLGSRGEETQYF.

V gene TRBV5-8 combines with J gene TRBJ2-5; D is unclear. The CDR3 is 13 residues long. The germline CDR1 and CDR2 sequences are SGHTS and YDEGEE. V was clipped by 3 bases and J by 2 bases, with 8 bases between them. In DNA, the CDR3 is TGTGCCAGCAGCTCCCGACAACAAGAGACCCAGTACTTC. It encodes CASSSRQQETQYF.

This clone appeared once. This chain joins TRBV9 and TRBJ2-1; D is unclear. V lost 0 bases, J lost 1 base, and 8 bases lay in between. From germline, CDR1 is SGDLS and CDR2 YYNGEE. CDR3 length: 15 amino acids. In DNA, the CDR3 is TGTGCCAGCAGCGTAGGAGGAGAATCCTACAATGAGCAGTTCTTC. This translates into CASSVGGESYNEQFF. Drawing the rest from reference TRBV9 and TRBJ2-1, the complete variable domain is DSGVTQTPKHLITATGQRVTLRCSPRSGDLSVYWYQQSLDQGLQFLIQYYNGEERAKGNILERFSAQQFPDLHSELNLSSLELGDSALYFCASSVGGESYNEQFFGPGTRLTVL.

The gene calls are TRBV19 and TRBJ2-3; D not resolved. Germline CDR1 LNHDA, CDR2 SQIVND (reference sequence). V dropped 1 base and J dropped 2 bases, with 10 bases sitting between them. The CDR3 is 15 residues long. The CDR3 reads CASSIGQNPTDTQYF. The CDR3 coding sequence is TGTGCCAGTAGTATAGGACAAAACCCCACAGATACGCAGTATTTT.

V and J are TRBV20-1 and TRBJ1-4; D may be TRBD1 (5 bases). Trimming took off 4 bases at V and 10 bases at J, with 10 bases between the two ends. The CDR3 sequence is 11 residues long. CDR1 and CDR2 from the germline V gene are DFQATT and SNEGSKA (reference sequence). In nucleotides, the CDR3 is TGCAGTGCTACCGATAGGGGAAAACTGTTTTTT. This codes for CSATDRGKLFF.

The V gene is TRBV4-1, the J gene TRBJ1-1, with unresolved D. V lost 0 bases to trimming and J lost 7 bases, with 6 bases between them. The CDR3 totals 12 residues. Germline CDR1 is MGHRA and CDR2 is YSYEKL. Here the CDR3 DNA reads TGCGCCAGCAGCCAAGAGAACGGTGAAGCTTTCTTT. Translation gives CASSQENGEAFF.

This chain links TRBV5-1 with TRBJ2-3, with a tentative D call TRBD2 (6 bases). Germline V lookup: CDR1 SGHRS, CDR2 YFSETQ. V was trimmed by 1 base and J by 0 bases, leaving 12 bases between them. CDR3 length: 16 residues. CDR3 residues: CASSLFPGASTDTQYF. As DNA, the CDR3 is TGCGCCAGCAGCTTGTTCCCGGGAGCAAGCACAGATACGCAGTATTTT.

The chain has TRBV4-2 and TRBJ2-7, with TRBD1 identical over 7 bases. Trimming removed 5 bases from V and 3 bases from J; junction bases left unmatched: 4. Germline values: CDR1 LGHNA, CDR2 YNFKEQ. The CDR3 is 13 amino acids. CDR3 DNA sequence: TGTGCCAGCAGCAACCGACAGGGCTACGAGCAGTACTTC. This encodes CASSNRQGYEQYF.

This clone showed up just once. The V gene is TRBV19, the J gene TRBJ1-5; D not resolved. Trimming removed 3 bases at V and 4 bases at J, with 13 bases between. The CDR3 runs to 15 residues. Germline values: CDR1 LNHDA, CDR2 SQIVND (reference sequence). The CDR3 here is CASSMYGQSNQPQHF. The DNA for the CDR3 is TGTGCCAGTAGTATGTATGGGCAGAGTAATCAGCCCCAGCATTTT.

This rearrangement joins TRBV2 to TRBJ1-5; D remains ambiguous. CDR3 length: 15 residues. Germline CDR1 and CDR2: SNHLY and FYNNEI. V was shortened by 3 bases and J by 5 bases, with 14 bases between the two germline ends. The CDR3 spells CASSEYGGGYQPQHF. The CDR3 bases are TGTGCCAGCAGTGAGTACGGTGGAGGATATCAGCCCCAGCATTTT.

This chain links TRBV28 with TRBJ2-2, with TRBD1 matching over 7 bases. This CDR3 is built from 13 residues. V gave up 11 bases and J gave up 1 base; unmatched junction bases: 4. Germline CDR1 and CDR2: MDHEN and SYDVKM. The DNA for the CDR3 is TGTGCCGGTAACAGGGGGAACACCGGGGAGCTGTTTTTT. Amino acids: CAGNRGNTGELFF.

The rearrangement uses TRBV6-2 or TRBV6-3 and TRBJ1-5; D is perhaps TRBD1 (6 bases). V lost 5 bases to trimming and J lost 1 base, with 12 bases between them. The germline V gene encodes CDR1 MNHEY and CDR2 SVGEGT. This CDR3 spans 15 amino acids. The chain's CDR3 is CASSPRDTSNQPQHF. In DNA form, the CDR3 reads TGTGCCAGCAGTCCCCGGGACACAAGCAATCAGCCCCAGCATTTT.

This chain joins TRBV4-2 and TRBJ1-3; perhaps TRBD1 as D (5 bases). Trimming left V 3 bases short and J 9 bases short, with 21 bases between. The CDR3 totals 16 residues. Germline V gene lookup returns CDR1 LGHNA and CDR2 YNFKEQ. CDR3 sequence (DNA): TGTGCCAGCAGCCAGGGACTCGGACATCTCATCCCCACCATATATTTT. Protein: CASSQGLGHLIPTIYF.

V and J are TRBV9 and TRBJ2-7; 7 bases match TRBD2. The V segment lost 0 bases and the J segment 2 bases; nucleotides outside the gene matches: 2. Germline CDR1 and CDR2: SGDLS and YYNGEE. The CDR3 contains 14 residues. The CDR3 here is CASSVGEGPYEQYF. The CDR3 bases are TGTGCCAGCAGCGTAGGGGAGGGGCCCTACGAGCAGTACTTC.

The J gene is TRBJ1-1, the V gene TRBV4-2; the D gene is possibly TRBD1 (5 bases). The CDR3 spans 14 residues. CDR1 and CDR2 (germline): LGHNA, YNFKEQ. Between the trimmed V and J ends, which lost 3 bases and 1 base, there was a span of 9 bases. DNA of the CDR3: TGTGCCAGCAGCCAGGAGGGACGGAACACTGAAGCTTTCTTT. It translates to CASSQEGRNTEAFF.

The chain employs TRBV5-1 and TRBJ2-3, with 9 bases identical to TRBD1. J was trimmed by 5 bases and V by 1 base; bases with no gene match: 5. This CDR3 is built from 15 residues. Germline-derived CDR1 and CDR2 are SGHRS and YFSETQ. The CDR3 bases are TGCGCCAGCAGCTTGCACAGGGGGCATGGAGATACGCAGTATTTT. Protein sequence: CASSLHRGHGDTQYF.

The chain has TRBV25-1 and TRBJ1-4; D unresolved. From germline, CDR1 is MGHDK and CDR2 SYGVNS. There are 15 residues in the CDR3. Between the trimmed V and J ends, which lost 5 bases and 7 bases, there was a span of 17 bases. The DNA of the CDR3 is TGTGCCAGCAGTCTGACGACCGGCCGGGGTGAAAAACTGTTTTTT. It yields the protein CASSLTTGRGEKLFF.

The CDR3 nucleotides read TGTGCCAGCAGAGTACTAGCGGGGGCATACAATGAGCAGTTCTTC. This sequence encodes CASRVLAGAYNEQFF. The chain has TRBV6-5 and TRBJ2-1; 11 bases align to TRBD2. The CDR3 loop spans 15 amino acids. The ends lost 6 bases at V and 4 bases at J; junction bases unmatched: 5. Germline lookup yields CDR1 MNHEY and CDR2 SVGAGI.

The chain uses TRBV5-1 and TRBJ1-1, with a tentative D call TRBD1 (6 bases). The CDR3 spans 14 residues. The germline CDR1 and CDR2 sequences are SGHRS and YFSETQ. The ends were cut back, 5 bases at V and 0 bases at J, with 11 bases in the middle. The CDR3 protein is CASRGDRLNTEAFF. The CDR3 coding sequence is TGCGCCAGCAGGGGAGACAGGTTGAACACTGAAGCTTTCTTT.

This chain links TRBV7-2 with TRBJ2-7, with 8 positions matching TRBD2. Trimming cost V 5 bases and J 2 bases; bases outside gene matches: 8. The length of the CDR3 is 15 residues. Germline V gene data show CDR1 as SGHTA and CDR2 as FQGNSA. The CDR3 is CASSPRGAFTYEQYF. The DNA of the CDR3 is TGTGCCAGCAGCCCGCGGGGGGCTTTTACCTACGAGCAGTACTTC.